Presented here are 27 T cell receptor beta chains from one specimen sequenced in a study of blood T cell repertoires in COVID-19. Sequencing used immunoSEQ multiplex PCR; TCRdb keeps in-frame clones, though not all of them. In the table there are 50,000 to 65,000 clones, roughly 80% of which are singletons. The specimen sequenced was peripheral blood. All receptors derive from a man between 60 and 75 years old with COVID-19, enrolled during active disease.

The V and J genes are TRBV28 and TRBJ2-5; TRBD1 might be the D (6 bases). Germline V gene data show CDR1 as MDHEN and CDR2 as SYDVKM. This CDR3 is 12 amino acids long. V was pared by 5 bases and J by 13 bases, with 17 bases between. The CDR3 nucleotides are TGTGCCAGCAGTCGACGACCGGGACACCCGTACTTC. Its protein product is CASSRRPGHPYF.

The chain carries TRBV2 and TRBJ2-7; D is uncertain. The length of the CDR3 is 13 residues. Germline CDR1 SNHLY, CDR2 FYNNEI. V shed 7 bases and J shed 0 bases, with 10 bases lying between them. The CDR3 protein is CASTEIRSYEQYF. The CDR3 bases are TGTGCCAGCACGGAGATACGCTCCTACGAGCAGTACTTC. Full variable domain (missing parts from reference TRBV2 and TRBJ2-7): EPEVTQTPSHQVTQMGQEVILRCVPISNHLYFYWYRQILGQKVEFLVSFYNNEISEKSEIFDDQFSVERPDGSNFTLKIRSTKLEDSAMYFCASTEIRSYEQYFGPGTRLTVT.

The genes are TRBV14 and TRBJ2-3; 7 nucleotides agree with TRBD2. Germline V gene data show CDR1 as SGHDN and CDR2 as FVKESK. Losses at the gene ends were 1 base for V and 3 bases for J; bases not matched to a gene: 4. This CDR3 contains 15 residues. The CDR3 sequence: CASSQGREFTDTQYF. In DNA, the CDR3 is TGTGCCAGCAGCCAAGGGCGGGAGTTTACAGATACGCAGTATTTT. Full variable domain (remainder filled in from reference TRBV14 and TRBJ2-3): EAGVTQFPSHSVIEKGQTVTLRCDPISGHDNLYWYRRVMGKEIKFLLHFVKESKQDESGMPNNRFLAERTGGTYSTLKVQPAELEDSGVYFCASSQGREFTDTQYFGPGTRLTVL.

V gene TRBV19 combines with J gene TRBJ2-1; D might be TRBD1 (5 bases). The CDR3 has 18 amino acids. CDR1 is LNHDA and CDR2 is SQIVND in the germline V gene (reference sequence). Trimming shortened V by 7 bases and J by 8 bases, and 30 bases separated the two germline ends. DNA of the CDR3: TGTGCCAGTAAAGGATTCTACAGGTTCCGGACATATGGTGATGAGCAGTTCTTC. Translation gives CASKGFYRFRTYGDEQFF.

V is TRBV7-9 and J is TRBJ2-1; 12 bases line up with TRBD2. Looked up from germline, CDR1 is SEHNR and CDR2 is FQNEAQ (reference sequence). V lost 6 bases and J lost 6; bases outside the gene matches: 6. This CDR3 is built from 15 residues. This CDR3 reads CASSRTSGRPNEQFF. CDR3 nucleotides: TGTGCCAGCAGTCGTACTAGCGGGAGGCCCAATGAGCAGTTCTTC.

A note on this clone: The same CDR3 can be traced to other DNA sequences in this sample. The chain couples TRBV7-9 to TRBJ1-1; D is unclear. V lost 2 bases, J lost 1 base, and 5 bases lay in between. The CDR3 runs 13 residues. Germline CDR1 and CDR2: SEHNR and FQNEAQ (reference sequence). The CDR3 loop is CASSLRANTEAFF. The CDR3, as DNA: TGTGCCAGCAGCTTACGAGCGAACACTGAAGCTTTCTTT.

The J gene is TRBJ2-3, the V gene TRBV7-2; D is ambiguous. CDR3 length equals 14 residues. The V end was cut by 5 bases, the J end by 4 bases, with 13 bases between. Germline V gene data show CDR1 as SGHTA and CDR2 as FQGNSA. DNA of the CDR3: TGTGCCAGCAGCCGCAGCGCTACGGCAGATACGCAGTATTTT. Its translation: CASSRSATADTQYF.

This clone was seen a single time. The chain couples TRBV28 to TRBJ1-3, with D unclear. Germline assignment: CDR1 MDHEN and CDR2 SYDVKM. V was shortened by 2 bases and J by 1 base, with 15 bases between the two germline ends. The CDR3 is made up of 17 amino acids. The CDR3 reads CASSLIDRVQSGNTIYF. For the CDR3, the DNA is TGTGCCAGCAGTTTAATAGACCGGGTGCAGTCTGGAAACACCATATATTTT.

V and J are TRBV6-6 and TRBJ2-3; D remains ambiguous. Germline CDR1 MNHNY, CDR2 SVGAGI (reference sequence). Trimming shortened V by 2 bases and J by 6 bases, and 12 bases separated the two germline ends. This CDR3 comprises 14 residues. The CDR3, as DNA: TGTGCCAGCAGTTACGGGCAAGACCCGGATACGCAGTATTTT. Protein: CASSYGQDPDTQYF.

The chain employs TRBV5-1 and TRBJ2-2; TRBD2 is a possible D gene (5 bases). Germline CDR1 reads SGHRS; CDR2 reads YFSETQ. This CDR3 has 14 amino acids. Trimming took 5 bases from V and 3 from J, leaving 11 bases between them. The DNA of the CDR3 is TGCGCCAGCAGTCACGGGGAGTACACCGGGGAGCTGTTTTTT. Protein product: CASSHGEYTGELFF.

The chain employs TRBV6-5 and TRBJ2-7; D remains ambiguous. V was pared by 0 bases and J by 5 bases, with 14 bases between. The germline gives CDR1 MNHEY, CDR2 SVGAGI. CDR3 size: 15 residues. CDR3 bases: TGTGCCAGCAGTTACTCAGGCATCGAGCGTCACGAGCAGTACTTC. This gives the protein CASSYSGIERHEQYF.

The CDR3 reads CASSRREANTEAFF. DNA for the CDR3: TGTGCCAGCAGCAGACGAGAGGCGAACACTGAAGCTTTCTTT. The rearrangement uses TRBV3-1 (or the pseudogene TRBV3-2) and TRBJ1-1; D call uncertain. CDR1 and CDR2 from the germline V gene are LGHDT and YNNKEL (reference sequence). The CDR3 contains 14 residues. The ends were cut back, 5 bases at V and 1 base at J, with 11 bases in the middle.

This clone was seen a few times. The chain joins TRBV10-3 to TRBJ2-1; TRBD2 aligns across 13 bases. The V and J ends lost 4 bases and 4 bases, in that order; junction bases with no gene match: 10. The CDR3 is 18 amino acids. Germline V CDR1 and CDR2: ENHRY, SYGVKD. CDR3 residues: CAISGTSGSHAKYNEQFF. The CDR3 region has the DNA TGTGCCATCAGTGGGACTAGCGGGAGCCATGCAAAATACAATGAGCAGTTCTTC.

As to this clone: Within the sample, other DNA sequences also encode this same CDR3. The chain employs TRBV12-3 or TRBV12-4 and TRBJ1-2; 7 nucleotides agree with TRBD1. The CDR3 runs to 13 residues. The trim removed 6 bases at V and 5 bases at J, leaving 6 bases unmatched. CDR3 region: CASSLTGEYGYTF. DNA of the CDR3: TGTGCCAGCAGCTTAACAGGGGAATATGGCTACACCTTC.

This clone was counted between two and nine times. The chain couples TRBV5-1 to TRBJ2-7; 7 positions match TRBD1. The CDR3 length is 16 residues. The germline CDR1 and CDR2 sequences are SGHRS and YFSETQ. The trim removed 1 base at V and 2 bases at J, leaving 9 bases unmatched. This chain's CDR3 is CASSLTVGTEPYEQYF. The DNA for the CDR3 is TGCGCCAGCAGCTTGACGGTTGGGACAGAACCCTACGAGCAGTACTTC.

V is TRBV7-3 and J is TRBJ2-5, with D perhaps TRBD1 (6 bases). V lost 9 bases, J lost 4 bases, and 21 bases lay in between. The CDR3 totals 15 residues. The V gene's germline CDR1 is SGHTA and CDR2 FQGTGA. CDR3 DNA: TGTGCCAGTAGTCTCATGGGGGCTAAAGGAGAGACCCAGTACTTC. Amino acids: CASSLMGAKGETQYF.

The CDR3 spells CASKEGPSGNTIYF. CDR3 DNA sequence: TGCGCCAGCAAGGAGGGTCCCTCTGGAAACACCATATATTTT. J is TRBJ1-3 and V is TRBV5-1; D is unclear. CDR3 length equals 14 residues. CDR1 is SGHRS, CDR2 YFSETQ, per germline. V dropped 6 bases and J dropped 0 bases, with 10 bases sitting between them.

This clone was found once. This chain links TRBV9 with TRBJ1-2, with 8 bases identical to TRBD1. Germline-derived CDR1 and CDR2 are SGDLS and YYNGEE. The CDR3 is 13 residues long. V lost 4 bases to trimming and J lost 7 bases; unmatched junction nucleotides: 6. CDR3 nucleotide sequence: TGTGCCAGCAGCCCCCGGACAGGGACTGGCTACACCTTC. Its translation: CASSPRTGTGYTF.

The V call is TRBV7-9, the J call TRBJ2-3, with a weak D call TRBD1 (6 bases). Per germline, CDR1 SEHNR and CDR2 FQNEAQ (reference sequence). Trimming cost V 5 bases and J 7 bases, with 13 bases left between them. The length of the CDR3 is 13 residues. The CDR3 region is CASSPGQIHTQYF. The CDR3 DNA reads TGTGCCAGCAGCCCTGGACAGATTCATACGCAGTATTTT.

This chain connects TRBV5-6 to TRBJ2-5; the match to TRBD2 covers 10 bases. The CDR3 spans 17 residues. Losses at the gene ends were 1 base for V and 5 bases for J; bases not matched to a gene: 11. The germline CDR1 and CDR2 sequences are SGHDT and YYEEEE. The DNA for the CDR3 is TGTGCCAGCAGCTTGCCCCAAATAGCGGGGGGTAGGGAGACCCAGTACTTC. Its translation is CASSLPQIAGGRETQYF.

CDR3 sequence: CASSIGQGYTGELFF. CDR3 DNA: TGTGCCAGCAGCATCGGACAGGGATACACCGGGGAGCTGTTTTTT. The chain joins TRBV7-6 to TRBJ2-2; 8 bases are shared with TRBD1. The V and J ends lost 5 bases and 3 bases, in that order; junction bases with no gene match: 5. Germline-derived CDR1 and CDR2 are SGHVS and FNYEAQ. This CDR3 has 15 amino acids. Variable domain in full (rest from reference TRBV7-6 and TRBJ2-2): GAGVSQSPRYKVTKRGQDVALRCDPISGHVSLYWYRQALGQGPEFLTYFNYEAQQDKSGLPNDRFSAERPEGSISTLTIQRTEQRDSAMYRCASSIGQGYTGELFFGEGSRLTVL.

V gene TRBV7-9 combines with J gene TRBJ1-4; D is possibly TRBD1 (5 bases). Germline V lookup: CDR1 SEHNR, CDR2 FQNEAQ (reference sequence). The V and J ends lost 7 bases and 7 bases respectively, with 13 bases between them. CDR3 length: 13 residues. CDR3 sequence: CASKPAQGEKLFF. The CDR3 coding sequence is TGTGCCAGCAAACCCGCCCAGGGTGAAAAACTGTTTTTT.

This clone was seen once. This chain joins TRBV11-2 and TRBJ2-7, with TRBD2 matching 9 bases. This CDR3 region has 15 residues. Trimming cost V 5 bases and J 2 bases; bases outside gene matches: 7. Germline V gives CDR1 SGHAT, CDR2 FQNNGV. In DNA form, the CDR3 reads TGTGCCAGCAGCATTAGCGGGAGTTACACCTACGAGCAGTACTTC. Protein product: CASSISGSYTYEQYF.

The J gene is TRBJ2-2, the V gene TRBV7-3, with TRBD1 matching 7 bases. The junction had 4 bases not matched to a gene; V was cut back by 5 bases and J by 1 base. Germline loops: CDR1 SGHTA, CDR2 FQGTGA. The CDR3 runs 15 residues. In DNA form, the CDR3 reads TGTGCCAGCAGCCCGACAGGGATGAACACCGGGGAGCTGTTTTTT. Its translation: CASSPTGMNTGELFF. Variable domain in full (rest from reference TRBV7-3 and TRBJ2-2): GAGVSQTPSNKVTEKGKYVELRCDPISGHTALYWYRQSLGQGPEFLIYFQGTGAADDSGLPNDRFFAVRPEGSVSTLKIQRTERGDSAVYLCASSPTGMNTGELFFGEGSRLTVL.

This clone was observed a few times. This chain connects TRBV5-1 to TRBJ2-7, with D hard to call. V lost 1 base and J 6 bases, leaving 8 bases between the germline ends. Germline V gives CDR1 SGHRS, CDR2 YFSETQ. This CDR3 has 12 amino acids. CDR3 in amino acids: CASSLYGLEQYF. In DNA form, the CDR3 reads TGCGCCAGCAGCTTGTACGGTCTCGAGCAGTACTTC.

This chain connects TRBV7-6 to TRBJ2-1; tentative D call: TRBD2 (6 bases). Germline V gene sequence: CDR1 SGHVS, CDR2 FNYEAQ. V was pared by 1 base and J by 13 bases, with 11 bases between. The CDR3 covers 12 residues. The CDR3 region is CASSLEGGRQFF. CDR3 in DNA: TGTGCCAGCAGCTTAGAAGGAGGGAGACAGTTCTTC.

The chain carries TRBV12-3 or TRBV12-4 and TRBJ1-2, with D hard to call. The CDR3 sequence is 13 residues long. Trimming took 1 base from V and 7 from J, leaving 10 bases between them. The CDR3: CASSLGTGFGYTF. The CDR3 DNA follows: TGTGCCAGCAGTTTAGGGACTGGTTTTGGCTACACCTTC.